This T cell receptor (beta chain) was identified in a study of blood T cell repertoires in COVID-19. On the study more broadly: Acute-phase and convalescent COVID-19 samples originated in the United States, Italy and Spain.

Original handling: Amplifying reference gene primers gave estimates of nucleated cell counts. TCRdb keeps only in-frame clones here, not all; method: immunoSEQ multiplex PCR. The V and J calls and clone size are taken from that table; D and trimming were inferred from the DNA. The sample has over 65,000 clones; roughly 90% are singletons. V was pared by 6 bases and J by 9 bases, with 6 bases of the junction left unmatched. This CDR3 comprises 13 residues. CDR1 and CDR2 from the germline V gene are SSHAT and FNYEAQ (reference sequence). This TCR came from a man in his fifties or sixties with active COVID-19. The V call is TRBV7-7, the J call TRBJ2-1; 9 bases match TRBD2. The sample comprised peripheral blood. The CDR3 here is CASSYYSGSEQFF. DNA for the CDR3: TGTGCCAGCAGTTACTATAGCGGGAGTGAGCAGTTCTTC.